This T cell receptor (beta chain) was captured by sequencing in a study of prognosis after radiotherapy for stage I lung cancer. Study overall: Radiotherapy took the form of SBRT (3 to 5 fractions) with a biologically effective dose of at least 100 Gy.

This clonotype was seen many times. The antigen remains unidentified. Trimming took off 1 base at V and 1 base at J, with 8 bases between the two ends. Germline CDR1 is SGHTA and CDR2 is FQGNSA. This CDR3 comprises 14 residues. Study results and limitations: A drop in unique TCR clone counts was seen after stereotactic body radiation therapy, median roughly 9,300 versus 7,200. Lower Shannon entropy values were found after stereotactic body radiation therapy in patients who developed distant metastases.

Genomic DNA was the source, and TCR beta CDR3 was amplified from it by two-round multiplex PCR. Round-one PCR had primers specific to each TRBV and TRBJ gene. One entry per CDR3 protein, called by TCRdb with MiXCR from the multiplex PCR reads. The repertoire consists of tens of thousands of distinct CDR3 sequences, with approximately 43% occurring once and the leading ten covering 30% to 35%. The genes are TRBV7-2 and TRBJ2-7; D may match TRBD1 or TRBD2 (5 bases each). The sequence came from a donor aged 50 or older with non-small cell lung cancer. Sequences were derived from PBMCs, sampled before or after stereotactic body radiation therapy (not recorded which). This chain's CDR3 is CASSLGGISYEQYF. The CDR3 region has the DNA TGTGCCAGCAGCTTAGGGGGGATATCCTACGAGCAGTACTTC. Full variable domain (remainder filled in from reference TRBV7-2 and TRBJ2-7): GAGVSQSPSNKVTEKGKDVELRCDPISGHTALYWYRQSLGQGLEFLIYFQGNSAPDKSGLPSDRFSAERTGGSVSTLTIQRTQQEDSAVYLCASSLGGISYEQYFGPGTRLTVT.